Following are 18 T cell receptor beta chains from one sample sequenced in a study of T-cell memory formation after mild COVID-19 (dated by TCRdb to about 2021). The method behind the library was 5' RACE. Reads for this sample came from an Illumina NovaSeq 6000. The public sequencing data were trimmed at Q25 with fastp and processed into clonotypes with MiXCR by TCRdb, which kept only in-frame beta chains. Rows are unified per CDR3 protein, each entry keeping the most common DNA and genes. This sample gives roughly 120,000 distinct CDR3 sequences in total; approximately 15% of them show up just once. The ten largest clones take up approximately 14% of the sample. Sequences were obtained from PBMCs or a T cell subset sorted from them (not recorded which). These receptors were taken from an adult woman who had mild COVID-19 (a few samples of this study predate the infection). The sample titles of this study are shuffled in the database, so cell type and time point are left out; the donor was told from shared clones.

This clonotype was counted ten times or more. V usage is TRBV2 and J usage is TRBJ2-3; possibly TRBD2 for D (6 bases). Trimming shortened V by 7 bases and J by 4 bases, and 24 bases separated the two germline ends. The V gene's germline CDR1 is SNHLY and CDR2 FYNNEI. CDR3 size: 17 residues. The CDR3 loop reads CASTEGYGSGEPDTQYF. The CDR3 bases are TGTGCCAGCACCGAAGGGTATGGCTCGGGGGAGCCAGATACGCAGTATTTT.

The chain couples TRBV24-1 to TRBJ1-5; the D is unclear. CDR3 length: 14 amino acids. Deletions cut 5 bases from V and 2 bases from J, with 9 bases between. Germline V CDR1 and CDR2: KGHDR, SFDVKD. The DNA for the CDR3 is TGTGCCACCAGTGCGGAGAATGGCAATCAGCCCCAGCATTTT. Protein: CATSAENGNQPQHF.

This clonotype was counted a few times. The gene calls are TRBV7-2 and TRBJ1-3; a possible D gene is TRBD1 (5 bases). Between the trimmed V and J ends, which lost 5 bases and 0 bases, there was a span of 11 bases. Germline CDR1 reads SGHTA; CDR2 reads FQGNSA. CDR3 length: 15 amino acids. Here the CDR3 reads CASSLRQSSGNTIYF. The CDR3 nucleotides read TGTGCCAGCAGCCTCCGACAGAGCTCTGGAAACACCATATATTTT.

In its sample, this clonotype was seen a few times. This sequence joins TRBV7-9 and TRBJ1-1; D possibly corresponds to TRBD1 (6 bases). Trimming removed 1 base at V and 0 bases at J, with 18 bases between. CDR3 length: 18 residues. Germline values: CDR1 SEHNR, CDR2 FQNEAQ (reference sequence). Written as DNA, the CDR3 is TGTGCCAGCAGCTTAGGGGGGGCTTCCAAGCGAATGAACACTGAAGCTTTCTTT. Translated: CASSLGGASKRMNTEAFF.

In its sample, this clonotype was seen a few times. The V gene is TRBV20-1, the J gene TRBJ1-1; no clear D. The CDR3 runs to 13 residues. Between the trimmed V and J ends, which lost 5 bases and 5 bases, there was a span of 15 bases. Germline CDR1 reads DFQATT; CDR2 reads SNEGSKA (reference sequence). The CDR3 region is CSAPRGGRTEAFF. The DNA of the CDR3 is TGCAGTGCTCCTCGGGGAGGGCGGACTGAAGCTTTCTTT.

This clonotype was recorded a few times. The chain employs TRBV14 and TRBJ1-2; D is uncertain. Trimming removed 5 bases from V and 8 bases from J, with 9 bases in between. In germline, CDR1 is SGHDN, CDR2 FVKESK. This CDR3 comprises 11 residues. The chain's CDR3 is CASSKGGGYTF. Here the CDR3 DNA reads TGTGCCAGCAGCAAAGGAGGAGGCTACACCTTC.

The J gene is TRBJ2-3, the V gene TRBV20-1; a weak D match, TRBD2 (7 bases). Germline CDR1 reads DFQATT; CDR2 reads SNEGSKA (reference sequence). V gave up 3 bases and J gave up 3 bases, with 19 bases separating them. The length of the CDR3 is 16 residues. CDR3 in amino acids: CSASLMRGGWTDTQYF. The CDR3 bases are TGCAGTGCTAGCCTCATGAGGGGGGGCTGGACAGATACGCAGTATTTT.

This clonotype was seen many times. The chain combines TRBV3-1 with TRBJ2-7; 8 bases are shared with TRBD2. This CDR3 contains 14 residues. V shed 4 bases, J shed 3 bases, and the junction held 5 bases outside the gene matches. Germline V gene lookup returns CDR1 LGHDT and CDR2 YNNKEL (reference sequence). The CDR3, as DNA: TGTGCCAGCAGCCCCGGGGGGGAGGGCTACGAGCAGTACTTC. This codes for CASSPGGEGYEQYF.

This clonotype was seen more than once but under ten times. The CDR3 DNA follows: TGTGCCAGCAGCTCACAGGGGGCGGTCGGGGAGCTGTTTTTT. Its protein is CASSSQGAVGELFF. This chain links TRBV11-3 with TRBJ2-2, with 9 bases matching TRBD1. The trim removed 4 bases at V and 7 bases at J, leaving 4 bases unmatched. The CDR3 contains 14 residues. The V gene's germline CDR1 is SGHNT and CDR2 YENEEA.

This clonotype was observed a handful of times. V usage is TRBV5-4 and J usage is TRBJ2-1, with 7 bases that match TRBD2. The CDR3 is made up of 15 amino acids. J lost 4 bases, V lost 5 bases, and 9 bases had no gene match. CDR1 SGHNT and CDR2 YYREEE come from the germline V gene (reference sequence). Written as DNA, the CDR3 is TGTGCCAGCAGTTCGAGCGGGGCGAGATACAATGAGCAGTTCTTC. Translating it yields CASSSSGARYNEQFF. The complete variable domain, with remaining parts taken from reference TRBV5-4 and TRBJ2-1, reads ETGVTQSPTHLIKTRGQQVTLRCSSQSGHNTVSWYQQALGQGPQFIFQYYREEENGRGNFPPRFSGLQFPNYSSELNVNALELDDSALYLCASSSSGARYNEQFFGPGTRLTVL.

This chain links TRBV28 with TRBJ2-1, with 11 positions matching TRBD1. Germline loops: CDR1 MDHEN, CDR2 SYDVKM. The CDR3 runs 17 residues. V shed 3 bases, J shed 5 bases, and the junction held 9 bases outside the gene matches. The CDR3 here is CASSFRPGTGGNNEQFF. In DNA form, the CDR3 reads TGTGCCAGCAGTTTTCGACCAGGGACAGGGGGGAACAATGAGCAGTTCTTC. The complete variable domain, with remaining parts taken from reference TRBV28 and TRBJ2-1, reads DVKVTQSSRYLVKRTGEKVFLECVQDMDHENMFWYRQDPGLGLRLIYFSYDVKMKEKGDIPEGYSVSREKKERFSLILESASTNQTSMYLCASSFRPGTGGNNEQFFGPGTRLTVL.

This clonotype was observed a few times. V usage is TRBV7-6 and J usage is TRBJ2-7, with D possibly TRBD1 on 6 matching bases. Germline CDR1 is SGHVS and CDR2 is FNYEAQ. The CDR3 has 14 residues. V lost 2 bases and J lost 3, with 11 bases in between. As DNA, the CDR3 is TGTGCCAGCAGCTTACTAGGACAGCGCTACGAGCAGTACTTC. Translating gives CASSLLGQRYEQYF.

The DNA for the CDR3 is TGCGCCAGCAGCGCCCAGGGACATGAGTTCTTC. Amino acid sequence: CASSAQGHEFF. V and J are TRBV5-1 and TRBJ2-1; D perhaps matches TRBD1 (6 bases). Per germline, CDR1 SGHRS and CDR2 YFSETQ. The CDR3 loop spans 11 amino acids. Trimming took off 4 bases at V and 14 bases at J, with 13 bases between the two ends.

This clonotype appeared a few times. This sequence joins TRBV15 and TRBJ2-7; TRBD2 matches at 7 bases. This CDR3 spans 14 amino acids. Unmatched junction bases numbered 0, after V lost 1 base and J lost 0 bases. Germline CDR1 and CDR2: LNHNV and YYDKDF (reference sequence). The CDR3 loop is CATSRGGGSYEQYF. Here the CDR3 DNA reads TGTGCCACCAGCAGAGGCGGGGGCTCCTACGAGCAGTACTTC.

This clonotype was counted a few times. The chain couples TRBV6-5 to TRBJ1-2, with TRBD1 matching over 9 bases. Germline trimming cut 10 bases from V and 6 bases from J; bases unmatched to any gene: 18. This CDR3 is 16 amino acids long. Looked up from germline, CDR1 is MNHEY and CDR2 is SVGAGI. The CDR3 bases are TGTGCCACGGGGTACCCACCGGCGGGACAGGGTCATGGCTACACCTTC. It yields the protein CATGYPPAGQGHGYTF.

This clonotype came up a few times. This sequence joins TRBV5-1 and TRBJ2-1; 7 bases map to TRBD1. J gave up 7 bases and V 3 bases, and 10 bases lay outside the gene matches. CDR3 length: 15 residues. CDR1 is SGHRS, CDR2 YFSETQ, per germline. CDR3 coding DNA: TGCGCCAGCAGCTGGGGACAGATCCAATGGAATGAGCAGTTCTTC. Encoded protein: CASSWGQIQWNEQFF.

This chain joins TRBV6-5 and TRBJ2-1; TRBD1 or TRBD2 may be the D gene (5 bases each). Germline V gene sequence: CDR1 MNHEY, CDR2 SVGAGI. The V end lost 2 bases, the J end lost 3 bases, and 17 bases lay between the germline ends. The CDR3 covers 17 residues. The CDR3 loop reads CASSYTGTAPIYNEQFF. For the CDR3, the DNA is TGTGCCAGCAGTTACACCGGGACCGCACCTATCTACAATGAGCAGTTCTTC.

At least ten counts were recorded for this clonotype. The rearrangement joins TRBV12-3 or TRBV12-4 to TRBJ2-4, with 8 bases that match TRBD2. This CDR3 is built from 15 residues. V lost 3 bases to trimming and J lost 3 bases; unmatched junction nucleotides: 4. CDR3 region: CASSFGRGNKNIQYF. The DNA of the CDR3 is TGTGCCAGCAGTTTCGGGAGGGGAAACAAAAACATTCAGTACTTC.